Listed below are T cell receptor beta chains from one sample, sequenced in a study of blood T cell repertoires in COVID-19. Libraries were prepared by immunoSEQ multiplex PCR; TCRdb keeps only in-frame clonotypes and omits some of them. This sample has some 150,000 clones, with approximately 83% found just once. Source material: PBMCs or T cells enriched from blood (not recorded which). The receptors originated from a man aged 50-59 years who had recovered from COVID-19. CDR3s include the opening cysteine and the closing phenylalanine or tryptophan. A D gene is named only where the DNA matches it firmly. Expanded clones get a size class; other rows say once, few or many, or leave the size out.

NA	TRBV14	15	TRBJ2-3	NA	TGTGCCAGCAGCGGCCTAGCGTCTAGCACAGATACGCAGTATTTT	CASSGLASSTDTQYF
NA	TRBV30	14	TRBJ1-1	NA	TGTGCCTGGAGTGTGGCGACAGGCTACACTGAAGCTTTCTTT	CAWSVATGYTEAFF
NA	TRBV5-1	13	TRBJ2-3	NA	TGCGCCAGCAGCTTGCGACTAGGAGATACGCAGTATTTT	CASSLRLGDTQYF
NA	TRBV19	21	TRBJ1-5	TRBD1	TGTGCCAGTAGCCAGGCCATGACCGGGACAGGGCGGGGACGGGGCAATCAGCCCCAGCATTTT	CASSQAMTGTGRGRGNQPQHF
few	TRBV3-1/TRBV3-2	15	TRBJ1-2	TRBD1	TGTGCCAGCAGCCTGTACAACAGGGGGAGCTATGGCTACACCTTC	CASSLYNRGSYGYTF
NA	TRBV3-1/TRBV3-2	15	TRBJ2-3	NA	TGTGCCAGCAGCCAAGTATTTACAAGCACAGATACGCAGTATTTT	CASSQVFTSTDTQYF
NA	TRBV3-1/TRBV3-2	18	TRBJ1-2	TRBD1	TGTGCCAGCAGCCAAGTATACGACAGGGGCCTGGCTAACTATGGCTACACCTTC	CASSQVYDRGLANYGYTF
few	TRBV6-6	12	TRBJ2-7	NA	TGTGCCAGCAGCCGTTCGGGCTACGAGCAGTACTTC	CASSRSGYEQYF
NA	TRBV7-7	16	TRBJ1-1	NA	TGTGCTAGCAGCTCCCGGGACACAACCGTGAACACTGAAGCTTTCTTT	CASSSRDTTVNTEAFF
once	TRBV6-1	15	TRBJ2-7	NA	TGTGCCAGCAGTGAAATGGCAGGGAGGACCTACGAGCAGTACTTC	CASSEMAGRTYEQYF
once	TRBV7-9	16	TRBJ2-1	TRBD2	TGTGCCAGCAGCCTCCTTGGCGGGGGGTCCTACAATGAGCAGTTCTTC	CASSLLGGGSYNEQFF
NA	TRBV13	14	TRBJ1-5	TRBD1	TGTGCCAGCAGCTTCGGACAGGGAGATCAGCCCCAGCATTTT	CASSFGQGDQPQHF
NA	TRBV6-5	15	TRBJ1-3	TRBD1	TGTGCCAGCAGTAGGGGGCGGTTCGAAGGAAACACCATATATTTT	CASSRGRFEGNTIYF
NA	TRBV9	15	TRBJ2-1	TRBD2	TGTGCCAGCAGCCCCACTAGCGGGGGGGCCAGTGAGCAGTTCTTC	CASSPTSGGASEQFF
once	TRBV27	16	TRBJ1-1	TRBD1	TGTGCCAGCGAAAAAGCGGACAGGCGGGTGAACACTGAAGCTTTCTTT	CASEKADRRVNTEAFF
NA	TRBV27	14	TRBJ2-5	NA	TGTGCCAGCAGTTTTATTCGGGACAAGAAGACCCAGTACTTC	CASSFIRDKKTQYF